This T cell receptor (beta chain) appears in the sequencing data of a study of blood T cell repertoires in COVID-19. Background on the study: COVID-19 samples from acute and convalescent phases originated in the United States, Italy and Spain. PBMCs, B-cell-depleted T cells, or T cells were the source of the cDNA or gDNA that made up the material.

Methods used by the authors: Reference gene primer amplification yielded estimated nucleated cell counts. Produced via immunoSEQ multiplex PCR; TCRdb's table is partial and in-frame only. The DNA was the basis for D and trimming; V, J and clone size are from that table. The sample has about 15,000 clones, approximately 86% seen once. Trimming took off 5 bases at V and 5 bases at J, with 9 bases between the two ends. Germline V gives CDR1 LGHNT, CDR2 FRNRAP. The CDR3 contains 13 residues. This chain connects TRBV12-5 to TRBJ2-2; D possibly corresponds to TRBD1 (5 bases). The receptor was isolated from a human donor in a cohort sampled during active COVID-19. Sequencing was done on a sample of peripheral blood. The chain's CDR3 is CASGPRVTGELFF. As DNA, the CDR3 is TGTGCTAGTGGTCCCAGGGTAACCGGGGAGCTGTTTTTT. The full variable domain, its missing parts supplied by reference TRBV12-5 and TRBJ2-2, is DARVTQTPRHKVTEMGQEVTMRCQPILGHNTVFWYRQTMMQGLELLAYFRNRAPLDDSGMPKDRFSAEMPDATLATLKIQPSEPRDSAVYFCASGPRVTGELFFGEGSRLTVL.